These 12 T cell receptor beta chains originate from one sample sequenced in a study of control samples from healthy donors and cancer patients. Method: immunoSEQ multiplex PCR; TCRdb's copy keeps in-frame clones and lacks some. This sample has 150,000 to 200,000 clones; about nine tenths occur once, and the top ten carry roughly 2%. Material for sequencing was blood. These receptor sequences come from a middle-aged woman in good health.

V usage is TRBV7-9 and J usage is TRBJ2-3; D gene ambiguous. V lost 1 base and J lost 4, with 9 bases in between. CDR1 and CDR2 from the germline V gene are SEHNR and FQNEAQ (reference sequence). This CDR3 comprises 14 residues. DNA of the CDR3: TGTGCCAGCAGCTTAGGCACGACCCCAGATACGCAGTATTTT. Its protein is CASSLGTTPDTQYF.

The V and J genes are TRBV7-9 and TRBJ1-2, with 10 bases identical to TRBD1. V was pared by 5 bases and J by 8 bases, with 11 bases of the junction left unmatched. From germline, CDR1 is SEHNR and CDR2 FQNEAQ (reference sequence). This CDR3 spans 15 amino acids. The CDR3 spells CASSVPGTGVRGYTF. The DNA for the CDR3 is TGTGCCAGCAGCGTTCCCGGGACAGGGGTGAGAGGCTACACCTTC. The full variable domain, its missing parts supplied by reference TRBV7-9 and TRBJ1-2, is DTGVSQNPRHKITKRGQNVTFRCDPISEHNRLYWYRQTLGQGPEFLTYFQNEAQLEKSRLLSDRFSAERPKGSFSTLEIQRTEQGDSAMYLCASSVPGTGVRGYTFGSGTRLTVV.

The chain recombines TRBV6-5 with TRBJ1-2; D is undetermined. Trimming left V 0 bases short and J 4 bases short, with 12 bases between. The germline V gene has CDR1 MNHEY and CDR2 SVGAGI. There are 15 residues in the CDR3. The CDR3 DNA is TGTGCCAGCAGTTACTCAAGTCCAGGAACCTATGGCTACACCTTC. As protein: CASSYSSPGTYGYTF.

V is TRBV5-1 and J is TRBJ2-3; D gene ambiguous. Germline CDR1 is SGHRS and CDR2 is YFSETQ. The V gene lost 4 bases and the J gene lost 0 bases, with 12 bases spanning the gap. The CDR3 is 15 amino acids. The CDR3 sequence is CASSQSGGSTDTQYF. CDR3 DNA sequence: TGCGCCAGCAGCCAATCGGGCGGTAGCACAGATACGCAGTATTTT. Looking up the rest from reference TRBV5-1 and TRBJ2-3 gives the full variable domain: KAGVTQTPRYLIKTRGQQVTLSCSPISGHRSVSWYQQTPGQGLQFLFEYFSETQRNKGNFPGRFSGRQFSNSRSEMNVSTLELGDSALYLCASSQSGGSTDTQYFGPGTRLTVL.

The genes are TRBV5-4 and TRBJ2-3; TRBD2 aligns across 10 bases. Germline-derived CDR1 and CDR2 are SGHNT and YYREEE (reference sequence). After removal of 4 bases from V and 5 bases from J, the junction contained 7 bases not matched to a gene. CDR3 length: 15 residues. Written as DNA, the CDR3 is TGTGCCAGCAGCGCGGGCGTAGCGGGGGGAGATACGCAGTATTTT. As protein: CASSAGVAGGDTQYF.

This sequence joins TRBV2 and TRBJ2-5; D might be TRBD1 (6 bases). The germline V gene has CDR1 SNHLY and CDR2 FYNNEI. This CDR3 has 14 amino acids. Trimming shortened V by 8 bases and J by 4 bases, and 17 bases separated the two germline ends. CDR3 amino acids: CASQGTHTGETQYF. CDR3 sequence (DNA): TGTGCCAGCCAGGGGACCCACACGGGAGAGACCCAGTACTTC.

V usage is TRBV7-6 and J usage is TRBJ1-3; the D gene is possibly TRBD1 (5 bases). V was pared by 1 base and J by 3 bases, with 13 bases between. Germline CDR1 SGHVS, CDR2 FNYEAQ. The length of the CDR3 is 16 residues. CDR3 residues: CASSLGQGGVGNTIYF. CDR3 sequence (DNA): TGTGCCAGCAGCTTAGGGCAGGGAGGTGTTGGAAACACCATATATTTT.

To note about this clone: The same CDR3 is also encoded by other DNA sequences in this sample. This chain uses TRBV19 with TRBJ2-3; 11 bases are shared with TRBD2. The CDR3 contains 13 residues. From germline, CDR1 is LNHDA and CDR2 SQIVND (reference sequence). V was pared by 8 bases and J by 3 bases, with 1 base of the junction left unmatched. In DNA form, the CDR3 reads TGTGCCAGTCGGACTAGCGGGACAGATACGCAGTATTTT. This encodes CASRTSGTDTQYF.

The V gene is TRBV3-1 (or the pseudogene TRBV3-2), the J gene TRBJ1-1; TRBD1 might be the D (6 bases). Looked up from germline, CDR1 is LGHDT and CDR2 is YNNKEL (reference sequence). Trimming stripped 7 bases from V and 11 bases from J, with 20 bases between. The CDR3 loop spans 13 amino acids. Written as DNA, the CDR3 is TGTGCCAGCAATCTCCTGGGGGCGGGGGCGGCTTTCTTT. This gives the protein CASNLLGAGAAFF.

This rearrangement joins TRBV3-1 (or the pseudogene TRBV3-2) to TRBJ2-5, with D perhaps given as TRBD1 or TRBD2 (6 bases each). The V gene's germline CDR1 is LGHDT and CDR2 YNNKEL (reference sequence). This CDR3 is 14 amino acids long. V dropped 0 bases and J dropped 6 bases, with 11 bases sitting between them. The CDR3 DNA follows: TGTGCCAGCAGCCAAGAACCGGGGGCAAAGACCCAGTACTTC. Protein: CASSQEPGAKTQYF.

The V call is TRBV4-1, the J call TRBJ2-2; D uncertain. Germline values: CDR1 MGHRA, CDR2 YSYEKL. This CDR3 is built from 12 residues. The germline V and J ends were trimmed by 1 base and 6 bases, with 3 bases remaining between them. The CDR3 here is CASSQAAGELFF. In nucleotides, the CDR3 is TGCGCCAGCAGCCAAGCCGCCGGGGAGCTGTTTTTT.

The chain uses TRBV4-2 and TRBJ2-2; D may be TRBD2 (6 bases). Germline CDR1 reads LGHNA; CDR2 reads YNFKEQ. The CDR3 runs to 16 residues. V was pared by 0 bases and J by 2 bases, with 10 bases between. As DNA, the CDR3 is TGTGCCAGCAGCCAAGAGGCTAGCGCTAACACCGGGGAGCTGTTTTTT. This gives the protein CASSQEASANTGELFF.